This entry features one T cell receptor beta chain sequence. The target antigen is unknown. This entry belongs to a study of T cell responses to AZD1222 COVID-19 vaccine. Study as a whole: Pooling was applied to second doses at about 4 or about 12 weeks. General study points: Dominant at 160-218 and 743-854, vaccine-associated CD4 TCRs also spanned spike.

CDR1 and CDR2 (germline): SGHNT, YYREEE (reference sequence). The germline V and J ends were trimmed by 4 bases and 6 bases, with 11 bases remaining between them. CDR3 length: 13 amino acids. TCRdb keeps only in-frame clones here, not all; method: immunoSEQ multiplex PCR. The data show roughly 96,000 clones, around nine tenths seen once. This TCR came from an adult in good health. This sample comprised peripheral blood, obtained on day 0 of AZD1222 vaccination. The rearrangement links TRBV5-4 to TRBJ1-5, with D possibly being TRBD1 (6 bases). The CDR3 region is CASSGGTGQPQHF. The CDR3 nucleotides are TGTGCCAGCAGCGGGGGCACAGGTCAGCCCCAGCATTTT.